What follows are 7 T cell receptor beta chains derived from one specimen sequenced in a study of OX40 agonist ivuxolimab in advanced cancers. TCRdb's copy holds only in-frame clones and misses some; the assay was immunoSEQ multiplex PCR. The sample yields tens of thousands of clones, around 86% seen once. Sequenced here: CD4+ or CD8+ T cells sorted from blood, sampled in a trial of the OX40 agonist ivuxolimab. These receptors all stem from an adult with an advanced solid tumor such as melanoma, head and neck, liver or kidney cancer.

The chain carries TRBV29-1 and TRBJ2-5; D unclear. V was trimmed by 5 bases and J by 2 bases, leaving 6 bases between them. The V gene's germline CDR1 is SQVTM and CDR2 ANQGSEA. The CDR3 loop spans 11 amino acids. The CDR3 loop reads CSVKQQETQYF. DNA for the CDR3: TGCAGCGTTAAGCAACAAGAGACCCAGTACTTC.

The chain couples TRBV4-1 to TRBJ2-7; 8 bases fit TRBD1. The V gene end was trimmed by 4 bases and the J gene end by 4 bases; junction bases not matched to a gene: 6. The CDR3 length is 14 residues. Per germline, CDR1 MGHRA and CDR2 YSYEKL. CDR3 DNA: TGCGCCAGCAGCCTTGACAGGGGTTGGTACGAGCAGTACTTC. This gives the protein CASSLDRGWYEQYF.

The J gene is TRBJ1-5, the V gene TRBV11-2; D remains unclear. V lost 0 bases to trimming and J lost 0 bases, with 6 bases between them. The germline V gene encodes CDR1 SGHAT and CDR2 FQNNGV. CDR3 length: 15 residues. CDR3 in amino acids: CASSLEPYSNQPQHF. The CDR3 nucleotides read TGTGCCAGCAGCTTAGAACCGTATAGCAATCAGCCCCAGCATTTT.

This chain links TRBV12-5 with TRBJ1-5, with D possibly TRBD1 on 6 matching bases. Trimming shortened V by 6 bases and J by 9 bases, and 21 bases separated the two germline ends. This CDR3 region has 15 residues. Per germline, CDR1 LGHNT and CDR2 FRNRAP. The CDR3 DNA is TGTGCTAGTGGCCTGACAGGAGGTAATGATCCGCCCCAGCATTTT. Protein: CASGLTGGNDPPQHF.

This CDR3 reads CASSGGLTDTDTQYF. For the CDR3, the DNA is TGTGCCAGCAGTGGGGGACTGACAGACACAGATACGCAGTATTTT. The chain links TRBV2 to TRBJ2-3; perhaps TRBD2 as D (6 bases). V lost 4 bases and J lost 2, with 13 bases in between. CDR1 and CDR2 (germline): SNHLY, FYNNEI. The CDR3 is made up of 15 amino acids.

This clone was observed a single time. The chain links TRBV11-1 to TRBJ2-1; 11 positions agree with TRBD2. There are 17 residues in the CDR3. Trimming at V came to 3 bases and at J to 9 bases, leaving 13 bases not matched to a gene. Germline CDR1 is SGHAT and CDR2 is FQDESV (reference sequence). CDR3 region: CASSLRPTSGGQGEQFF. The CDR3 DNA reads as TGTGCCAGCAGCTTGCGCCCAACTAGCGGGGGTCAGGGTGAGCAGTTCTTC.

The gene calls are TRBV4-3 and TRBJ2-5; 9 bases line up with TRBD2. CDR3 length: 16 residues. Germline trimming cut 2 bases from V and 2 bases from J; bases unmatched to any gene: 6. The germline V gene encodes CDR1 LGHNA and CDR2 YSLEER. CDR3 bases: TGCGCCAGCAGCCAACTGGTAGCGGGGGCACAAGAGACCCAGTACTTC. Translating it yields CASSQLVAGAQETQYF.